This T cell receptor (beta chain) is from a study of cytomegalovirus exposure and HLA in healthy donors. Study findings and constraints: Three chains tied to CMV proved CMV antigen-specific in vitro. One variant, a missense change in DCLRE1C, was linked in a later analysis to TCR beta V- and J-gene trimming. Accurate HLA-A and HLA-B prediction from TCR beta sequences was reported for most subjects.

Those who donated were healthy bone marrow donors. The PCR employed 60 Vbeta primers together with 13 Jbeta primers. The table came from immunoSEQ multiplex PCR; TCRdb's copy has only in-frame clones and leaves some out. The sample lists about 130,000 clones; around 71% were seen once. V lost 2 bases, J lost 8 bases, and 11 bases lay in between. Germline-derived CDR1 and CDR2 are SGHRS and YFSETQ. The CDR3 length is 13 residues. For this clone: Its target is unknown.

The specimen was PBMCs. The rearrangement joins TRBV5-1 to TRBJ2-1; tentatively, D is TRBD1 (6 bases). The receptor comes from a woman aged 55-70 years in good health and CMV-seropositive. CDR3 coding DNA: TGCGCCAGCAGCTTCCGCAGGGGAGATGAGCAGTTCTTC. Its protein product is CASSFRRGDEQFF.